The clone carrying this T cell receptor (beta chain) was counted many times. Its antigen is undetermined. The data derive from a study of glioma-infiltrating T cells. Findings of the study overall: Non-neoplastic patients had below-expected tissue-blood divergence, while all gliomas exceeded expectation. Very few CDR3 sequences were shared between tissue and blood.

TCR alpha and beta CDR3 regions were amplified from RNA using iRepertoire nested multiplex PCR. TCRdb reanalysed the multiplex PCR reads using MiXCR and keeps one entry per CDR3 protein. The sample has approximately 190,000 distinct CDR3 sequences, approximately 30% seen once. V lost 7 bases and J 8 bases, leaving 15 bases between the germline ends. From germline, CDR1 is MNHNS and CDR2 SASEGT. The CDR3 spans 13 residues. The clonotype comes from a human donor with low-grade glioma or glioblastoma, undergoing nonglioma brain surgery, or in good health (not recorded which). Source material: glioma tissue, nonneoplastic brain tissue, or PBMCs (not recorded which). The chain links TRBV6-1 to TRBJ2-1; possible D gene TRBD1, 6 bases. The chain's CDR3 is CASILRGSDEQFF. CDR3 DNA sequence: TGTGCCAGCATCCTAAGGGGGAGCGATGAGCAGTTCTTC.